The 20 T cell receptor beta chains below all came from one sample that was sequenced in a study of graft-versus-host responses after intestinal transplantation. TCRdb's copy holds only in-frame clones and misses some; the assay was immunoSEQ multiplex PCR. The sample includes about 97,000 clones, 75% to 95% seen only once; the top ten take roughly a sixth. The specimen comprised PBMCs, sampled 453 days after intestinal transplant. Source of these receptors: a human patient who received an intestinal transplant, so some T cells may come from the graft donor.

The rearrangement links TRBV5-1 to TRBJ1-3; a weak D match, TRBD1 (6 bases). Germline V lookup: CDR1 SGHRS, CDR2 YFSETQ. The CDR3 loop spans 15 amino acids. Trimming cost V 0 bases and J 6 bases, with 13 bases left between them. CDR3 nucleotide sequence: TGCGCCAGCAGCTTGGGGACAGCGATCGTAAACACCATATATTTT. Translation: CASSLGTAIVNTIYF.

The chain links TRBV7-9 to TRBJ1-2; no firm D call. Germline CDR1 and CDR2: SEHNR and FQNEAQ (reference sequence). The CDR3 extends over 11 amino acids. The V gene lost 5 bases and the J gene lost 8 bases, with 9 bases spanning the gap. Written as DNA, the CDR3 is TGTGCCAGCAGCCCTAGCGGCGGCTACACCTTC. Residues: CASSPSGGYTF. The entire variable domain, with the rest obtained from reference TRBV7-9 and TRBJ1-2, is as follows: DTGVSQNPRHKITKRGQNVTFRCDPISEHNRLYWYRQTLGQGPEFLTYFQNEAQLEKSRLLSDRFSAERPKGSFSTLEIQRTEQGDSAMYLCASSPSGGYTFGSGTRLTVV.

The rearrangement links TRBV6-5 to TRBJ1-5, with D tentatively TRBD1 (6 bases). V was shortened by 6 bases and J by 0 bases, with 12 bases between the two germline ends. The germline V gene has CDR1 MNHEY and CDR2 SVGAGI. CDR3 length equals 15 residues. The CDR3 reads CASRETGYSNQPQHF. The CDR3 DNA is TGTGCCAGCAGGGAGACAGGATATAGCAATCAGCCCCAGCATTTT.

V gene TRBV10-3 combines with J gene TRBJ2-2; 7 positions match TRBD2. V lost 6 bases, J lost 5 bases, and 18 bases stayed unmatched. Germline CDR1 is ENHRY and CDR2 is SYGVKD. This CDR3 is built from 18 residues. DNA of the CDR3: TGTGCCATCAGCCCGATGGGGAGGGGAGGTTTTGGGACCGGGGAGCTGTTTTTT. This gives the protein CAISPMGRGGFGTGELFF.

The rearrangement joins TRBV6-5 to TRBJ1-2, with D perhaps matching TRBD1 (6 bases). Trimming stripped 6 bases from V and 4 bases from J, with 15 bases between. CDR1 is MNHEY, CDR2 SVGAGI, per germline. This CDR3 has 14 residues. This chain's CDR3 is CASSPTTGSYGYTF. The CDR3 region has the DNA TGTGCCAGCAGCCCTACCACAGGGTCCTATGGCTACACCTTC.

The chain recombines TRBV20-1 with TRBJ2-5, with a weak D call TRBD1 (6 bases). CDR1 is DFQATT and CDR2 is SNEGSKA in the germline V gene (reference sequence). The CDR3 sequence is 11 residues long. V was clipped by 6 bases and J by 8 bases, with 13 bases between them. The CDR3 reads CSATPRGTQYF. The DNA of the CDR3 is TGCAGTGCCACCCCCAGGGGCACCCAGTACTTC.

The rearrangement joins TRBV9 to TRBJ2-1, with D tentatively TRBD1 (5 bases). The V gene lost 5 bases and the J gene lost 4 bases, with 7 bases spanning the gap. The length of the CDR3 is 12 residues. The V gene's germline CDR1 is SGDLS and CDR2 YYNGEE. DNA for the CDR3: TGTGCCAGCAGAGGGGAATACAATGAGCAGTTCTTC. This sequence encodes CASRGEYNEQFF.

The V gene is TRBV19, the J gene TRBJ2-2; D uncertain. Trimming left V 1 base short and J 0 bases short, with 9 bases between. Germline-derived CDR1 and CDR2 are LNHDA and SQIVND (reference sequence). The CDR3 runs to 16 residues. DNA of the CDR3: TGTGCCAGTAGTATAGGGGGATACCCGAACACCGGGGAGCTGTTTTTT. Translating it yields CASSIGGYPNTGELFF.

The J gene is TRBJ2-7, the V gene TRBV21-1; the table's D call TRBD1 went unverified against the DNA. TRBV21-1 is a documented pseudogene. The CDR3 sequence is 14 residues long. This CDR3 is CASIGQGGRYEQYF. CDR3 nucleotides: TGTGCCAGCATCGGACAGGGGGGGAGATACGAGCAGTACTTC.

This chain uses TRBV5-1 with TRBJ1-2, with D maybe TRBD1 (5 bases). Germline V gene lookup returns CDR1 SGHRS and CDR2 YFSETQ. Trimming took 3 bases from V and 2 from J, leaving 14 bases between them. CDR3 length: 15 residues. The CDR3 coding sequence is TGCGCCAGCAGCTCTGGTGGGACGGAGAACTATGGCTACACCTTC. It yields the protein CASSSGGTENYGYTF.

The rearrangement uses TRBV10-3 and TRBJ2-5; no reliable D call. Germline values: CDR1 ENHRY, CDR2 SYGVKD. V lost 0 bases, J lost 2 bases, and 7 bases lay in between. CDR3 length equals 14 residues. The CDR3 coding sequence is TGTGCCATCAGTGAGTCGTGGCAGCAAGAGACCCAGTACTTC. Its translation: CAISESWQQETQYF.

This clone was detected once. V usage is TRBV11-1 and J usage is TRBJ2-6; TRBD1 might be the D (5 bases). Germline V gene data show CDR1 as SGHAT and CDR2 as FQDESV (reference sequence). This CDR3 has 16 residues. V was trimmed by 2 bases and J by 1 base, leaving 9 bases between them. CDR3 region: CASSLWGESGANVLTF. CDR3 DNA: TGTGCCAGCAGCTTATGGGGCGAGTCTGGGGCCAACGTCCTGACTTTC.

V gene TRBV5-1 combines with J gene TRBJ1-2; D not certain. V was pared by 0 bases and J by 4 bases, with 10 bases between. CDR1 SGHRS and CDR2 YFSETQ come from the germline V gene. The CDR3 loop spans 14 amino acids. The CDR3 bases are TGCGCCAGCAGCTTGGGGGCAGTCCTCTATGGCTACACCTTC. Translated, it gives CASSLGAVLYGYTF.

The rearrangement joins TRBV27 to TRBJ2-7; no reliable D call. This CDR3 spans 14 amino acids. V gave up 6 bases and J gave up 0 bases, with 12 bases separating them. CDR1 and CDR2 from the germline V gene are MNHEY and SMNVEV (reference sequence). CDR3 DNA sequence: TGTGCCAGCAGCCAAACCTTACTCTCCTACGAGCAGTACTTC. Amino acids: CASSQTLLSYEQYF.

The gene calls are TRBV10-1 and TRBJ2-7; 10 bases agree with TRBD1. In germline, CDR1 is WNHNN, CDR2 SYGVQD (reference sequence). The CDR3 is 14 amino acids. The V segment lost 8 bases and the J segment 5 bases; nucleotides outside the gene matches: 9. CDR3 DNA sequence: TGCGCCAGCTTTCTCGGGACAGGGGATCACGAGCAGTACTTC. Translating it yields CASFLGTGDHEQYF.

J is TRBJ2-1 and V is TRBV6-6; 9 nucleotides agree with TRBD2. Trimming at V came to 0 bases and at J to 5 bases, leaving 5 bases not matched to a gene. Germline-derived CDR1 and CDR2 are MNHNY and SVGAGI (reference sequence). The CDR3 is 16 residues long. The CDR3 protein is CASSYSAGGINNEQFF. CDR3 bases: TGTGCCAGCAGTTACTCAGCGGGGGGAATTAACAATGAGCAGTTCTTC.

The chain employs TRBV5-6 and TRBJ2-1, with a weak D call TRBD2 (5 bases). The CDR3 consists of 15 residues. The V end was cut by 5 bases, the J end by 0 bases, with 12 bases between. Germline CDR1 and CDR2: SGHDT and YYEEEE. The CDR3 reads CASSADWSSYNEQFF. The CDR3 DNA sequence: TGTGCCAGCAGTGCGGACTGGAGCTCCTACAATGAGCAGTTCTTC.

In this sample, this clone turned up once. The CDR3 is CASSPEGGWETQYF. The CDR3 DNA reads TGTGCCAGCAGCCCCGAAGGGGGGTGGGAGACCCAGTACTTC. The chain has TRBV2 and TRBJ2-5, with D possibly being TRBD1 or TRBD2 (6 bases each). The V and J ends lost 6 bases and 5 bases respectively, with 16 bases between them. This CDR3 contains 14 residues. The germline V gene encodes CDR1 SNHLY and CDR2 FYNNEI. Complete variable domain (other parts from reference TRBV2 and TRBJ2-5): EPEVTQTPSHQVTQMGQEVILRCVPISNHLYFYWYRQILGQKVEFLVSFYNNEISEKSEIFDDQFSVERPDGSNFTLKIRSTKLEDSAMYFCASSPEGGWETQYFGPGTRLLVL.

The CDR3 DNA follows: TGCGCCAGCAGCCCGGGTCATCAGGGGCGACAGGGCGAGCAGTACTTC. Protein product: CASSPGHQGRQGEQYF. The chain is built from TRBV4-1 and TRBJ2-7; 7 bases are a match to TRBD1. The V gene's germline CDR1 is MGHRA and CDR2 YSYEKL. The CDR3 has 16 amino acids. V gave up 4 bases and J gave up 6 bases; unmatched junction bases: 15.

The rearrangement links TRBV7-9 to TRBJ1-5, with D hard to call. The ends were cut back, 1 base at V and 6 bases at J, with 10 bases in the middle. The germline V gene has CDR1 SEHNR and CDR2 FQNEAQ (reference sequence). The CDR3 is 14 residues long. The DNA for the CDR3 is TGTGCCAGCAGCTTAGAGGCAGCCGTTCAGCCCCAGCATTTT. This codes for CASSLEAAVQPQHF.